This T cell receptor (beta chain) was documented in a study of radiotherapy plus CTLA-4 blockade in lung cancer. This clone was seen a few times. Using immunoSEQ multiplex PCR, the repertoire was profiled, and TCRdb retains in-frame clones only, with some absent. The sample comprises about 73,000 clones, around nine tenths of which are singletons, and over 35% rests with the top ten. CDR3 size: 14 residues. Germline CDR1 SGHRS, CDR2 YFSETQ. Trimming shortened V by 0 bases and J by 11 bases, and 14 bases separated the two germline ends. The sequencing used peripheral blood, collected from a patient treated with radiotherapy plus ipilimumab. The chain combines TRBV5-1 with TRBJ1-4; D gene uncertain. The TCR originated in a human donor with non-small cell lung cancer that progressed on radiotherapy plus ipilimumab. The CDR3 nucleotides read TGCGCCAGCAGCTTGGGGAGCCGCGGGGTGAAACTGTTTTTT. Translated, it gives CASSLGSRGVKLFF.